This T cell receptor (beta chain) is drawn from a study of patients and donors after allogeneic stem cell transplantation. A few counts support this clonotype. From the RT-PCR reads, TCRdb called clonotypes with MiXCR, one entry per CDR3 protein. The sample lists roughly 960,000 distinct CDR3 sequences, more than 15% occurring once. V shed 4 bases and J shed 3 bases, with 13 bases lying between them. Germline V lookup: CDR1 SGHKS, CDR2 YYEKEE (reference sequence). The CDR3 runs to 15 residues. The gene calls are TRBV5-5 and TRBJ1-4; possible D gene TRBD1, 5 bases. Sequenced material: blood, either unsorted or a sorted T cell fraction (not recorded which). The origin of this receptor is a human donor who was either an allogeneic HSCT recipient or a stem cell or donor lymphocyte infusion donor (not recorded which). It is not recorded whose cells these are; they may come from a transplant donor. This chain's CDR3 is CASSGNRKSNEKLFF. The CDR3, as DNA: TGTGCCAGCAGCGGAAACAGGAAGTCTAATGAAAAACTGTTTTTT.